This is a list of T cell receptor beta chains from one sample in a study of blood T cell repertoires in COVID-19. The protocol was immunoSEQ multiplex PCR, while the TCRdb copy is restricted to in-frame clones and leaves out a portion. There are more than 85,000 clones in the sample; roughly 92% occur only once, and 5.7% lies in the top ten. Sequenced: peripheral blood. These receptors were collected from a man aged 65 to 85 with acute or convalescent COVID-19. Each CDR3 is given with its conserved first and last residue. Each record gives: clone size, V gene, CDR3 protein. A clone size is listed for some rows: how often the clone was seen (once, few, many), or a class if it is expanded.

-	TRBV12-3/TRBV12-4	CASSLGTGVGYTF
-	TRBV5-1	CATSDSHNEQFF
few	TRBV7-9	CASSLRMGLGTEAFF
-	TRBV5-1	CASSRQGSGGREAFF
-	TRBV9	CASSVGAGGLYQETQYF
-	TRBV19	CASSIWGSSYNEQFF
-	TRBV5-1	CASREGSTYEQYF
-	TRBV3-1/TRBV3-2	CASSQRLAQNNEQFF
-	TRBV5-1	CASSLEGGGQPQHF
-	TRBV3-1/TRBV3-2	CATGRGREKLFF
-	TRBV27	CASSFHDRVGGAFF
-	TRBV6-5	CASSYSGQGASYGYTF